This is a list of T cell receptor beta chains from one sample in a study of T cells in Graves' hyperthyroidism and ophthalmopathy. Each CDR3 protein is one row after TCRdb ran MiXCR on the multiplex PCR reads. The profile shows more than 95,000 distinct CDR3 sequences, roughly 50% of them singletons. Sequencing was done on a sample of blood. Receptors originate from a man aged 35 to 55 with Graves' hyperthyroidism. The CDR3 runs from the conserved cysteine through the conserved F or W. D genes are given only for firm matches. Only part of the rows carry a size: once, few, many, or a class if the clone is expanded.

>TRBD1|14|NA|TRBJ2-7|TRBV10-3
CAISGGTGGSEQYF
TGTGCCATCAGTGGGGGGACAGGGGGCTCCGAGCAGTACTTC
>TRBD2|16|NA|TRBJ2-6|TRBV15
CATSGGTSGRANVRTF
TGTGCCACCAGCGGCGGGACTAGCGGGAGGGCCAACGTCCGGACTTTC
>NA|11|many|TRBJ1-2|TRBV29-1
CSVEGGDGYTF
TGCAGCGTTGAAGGTGGGGATGGCTACACCTTC
>NA|16|NA|TRBJ1-5|TRBV19
CASSIVGAYSNQPQHF
TGTGCCAGTAGTATAGTGGGGGCTTATAGCAATCAGCCCCAGCATTTT
>NA|13|NA|TRBJ2-7|TRBV9
CASSQGGAYEQYF
TGTGCCAGCAGCCAAGGGGGAGCTTACGAGCAGTACTTC
>NA|14|NA|TRBJ1-1|TRBV14
CARSYTDSLTEAFF
TGTGCTAGATCCTACACCGACTCCCTCACTGAAGCTTTCTTT
>TRBD1|15|NA|TRBJ1-5|TRBV24-1
CATSDRDRNNQPQHF
TGTGCCACCAGTGACCGGGACAGGAACAATCAGCCCCAGCATTTT
>NA|16|few|TRBJ1-4|TRBV24-1
CASSIRPDRSNEKLFF
TGTGCCAGCAGTATCAGACCTGACCGATCTAATGAAAAACTGTTTTTT
>NA|14|many|TRBJ2-7|TRBV5-8
CASSFGRRGDEQYF
TGTGCCAGCAGCTTTGGCAGGAGGGGTGACGAGCAGTACTTC
>TRBD2|15|many|TRBJ2-1|TRBV5-1
CASSLDGRGLAGGFF
TGCGCCAGCAGCTTAGACGGACGAGGACTAGCGGGGGGGTTCTTC
>TRBD1|15|many|TRBJ1-6|TRBV2
CASWTGSSYNSPLHF
TGTGCCAGCTGGACAGGGAGCTCCTATAATTCACCCCTCCACTTT
>NA|14|NA|TRBJ2-5|TRBV5-6
CASSLDGRRETQYF
TGTGCCAGCAGCTTGGATGGGCGCAGGGAGACCCAGTACTTC
>NA|13|many|TRBJ2-1|TRBV3-1
CASSQGRGNEQFF
TGTGCCAGCAGCCAGGGACGTGGGAATGAGCAGTTCTTC
>NA|14|NA|TRBJ2-3|TRBV24-1
CASSLTGSTGTQYF
TGTGCCAGCAGTCTGACCGGGAGCACAGGTACGCAGTATTTT
>NA|12|NA|TRBJ2-5|TRBV20-1
CSAFRAGETQYF
TGCAGTGCCTTCCGGGCGGGGGAGACCCAGTACTTC
>TRBD2|18|NA|TRBJ2-7|TRBV4-1
CASSQDYSGGSTSYEQYF
TGCGCCAGCAGCCAAGATTACAGCGGGGGGTCCACATCCTACGAGCAGTACTTC
>NA|15|many|TRBJ2-2|TRBV5-1
CASSLTPVSTGELFF
TGCGCCAGCAGCTTGACGCCAGTTAGCACCGGGGAGCTGTTTTTT
>TRBD2|16|NA|TRBJ2-7|TRBV7-6
CASSSQGTSGAYEQYF
TGTGCCAGCAGCTCACAAGGGACTAGCGGGGCTTACGAGCAGTACTTC
>NA|13|many|TRBJ1-5|TRBV20-1
CSAPTEGNQPQHF
TGCAGTGCTCCGACAGAAGGCAATCAGCCCCAGCATTTT
>TRBD2|15|many|TRBJ2-1|TRBV7-9
CASSATSGSYNEQFF
TGTGCCAGCAGCGCTACTAGCGGCTCCTACAATGAGCAGTTCTTC
>NA|16|NA|TRBJ1-6|TRBV4-2
CASSQDRGEDGSPLHF
TGTGCCAGCAGCCAAGATCGGGGCGAGGATGGCTCACCCCTCCACTTT
>TRBD2|16|NA|TRBJ2-3|TRBV5-4
CASSLRGGVITDTQYF
TGTGCCAGCAGCTTGCGTGGGGGGGTAATCACAGATACGCAGTATTTT
>NA|15|many|TRBJ2-2|TRBV5-4
CASSSGLVNTGELFF
TGTGCCAGCAGCTCCGGGCTAGTGAACACCGGGGAGCTGTTTTTT
>NA|14|many|TRBJ2-7|TRBV14
CASSQDRLHYEQYF
TGTGCCAGCAGCCAAGATCGATTGCACTACGAGCAGTACTTC
>TRBD2|14|NA|TRBJ2-3|TRBV29-1
CSVGTSGGTDTQYF
TGCAGCGTTGGGACTAGCGGGGGCACAGATACGCAGTATTTT
>NA|15|many|TRBJ1-2|TRBV5-8
CASSLSGRTHNGYTF
TGTGCCAGCAGCTTGAGTGGCCGAACGCACAATGGCTACACCTTC
>NA|15|many|TRBJ2-2|TRBV19
CASSIAFGGTGELFF
TGTGCCAGTAGTATAGCTTTCGGAGGTACCGGGGAGCTGTTTTTT
>TRBD1|14|NA|TRBJ2-7|TRBV15
CATSRATGDYEQYF
TGTGCCACCAGCAGAGCGACAGGGGACTACGAGCAGTACTTC
>NA|13|many|TRBJ2-7|TRBV20-1
CSARGTRTYEQYF
TGCAGTGCTAGGGGGACCCGGACCTACGAGCAGTACTTC
>TRBD1|15|NA|TRBJ1-2|TRBV7-2
CASSQGQGGTYGYTF
TGTGCCAGCAGCCAGGGACAGGGTGGTACCTATGGCTACACCTTC
>TRBD1|15|NA|TRBJ2-2|TRBV20-1
CSAPRQGRNTGELFF
TGCAGTGCTCCGCGACAGGGGCGTAACACCGGGGAGCTGTTTTTT
>NA|13|NA|TRBJ1-1|TRBV20-1
CSARDELGTEAFF
TGCAGTGCTAGAGATGAGTTGGGGACTGAAGCTTTCTTT
>TRBD1|14|many|TRBJ1-5|TRBV6-2/TRBV6-3
CASSDRVGNQPQHF
TGTGCCAGCAGCGACAGGGTGGGCAATCAGCCCCAGCATTTT
>TRBD1|15|NA|TRBJ2-3|TRBV2
CASSASGQSTDTQYF
TGTGCCAGCAGTGCCTCGGGACAGTCCACAGATACGCAGTATTTT
>TRBD1|13|NA|TRBJ2-7|TRBV7-8
CASRRDRGYEQYF
TGTGCCAGCAGAAGGGACAGGGGATACGAGCAGTACTTC
>NA|14|few|TRBJ2-7|TRBV27
CASSFSRLPYEQYF
TGTGCCAGCAGTTTTTCGCGCCTGCCCTACGAGCAGTACTTC
>TRBD1|14|NA|TRBJ1-2|TRBV9
CASSGQGAGYGYTF
TGTGCCAGCAGCGGGCAGGGGGCCGGCTATGGCTACACCTTC
>NA|14|many|TRBJ1-2|TRBV19
CASSIGSTTYGYTF
TGTGCCAGTAGTATAGGTTCTACTACCTATGGCTACACCTTC
>NA|11|many|TRBJ1-2|TRBV13
CASSLLDGYTF
TGTGCCAGCAGCTTATTAGATGGCTACACCTTC
>TRBD1|15|many|TRBJ1-5|TRBV6-5
CASSTHRGGNQPQHF
TGTGCCAGCAGTACACACAGGGGGGGCAATCAGCCCCAGCATTTT
>TRBD1|13|NA|TRBJ2-7|TRBV20-1
CSARYLQGSEQYF
TGCAGTGCTAGATATCTACAGGGGAGTGAGCAGTACTTC
>NA|13|NA|TRBJ1-5|TRBV29-1
CSVEMGGSETQHF
TGCAGCGTTGAAATGGGGGGGAGCGAGACCCAGCATTTT
>TRBD1|14|many|TRBJ1-1|TRBV11-2
CASSWDSMNTEAFF
TGTGCCAGCAGTTGGGACAGCATGAACACTGAAGCTTTCTTT
>NA|16|NA|TRBJ1-2|TRBV11-2
CASSLGTGGGNYGYTF
TGTGCCAGCAGCTTAGGGACCGGGGGTGGGAACTATGGCTACACCTTC
>NA|16|NA|TRBJ1-5|TRBV11-2
CASSLDLGGADQPQHF
TGTGCCAGCAGCTTAGATTTGGGGGGGGCAGATCAGCCCCAGCATTTT
>NA|12|many|TRBJ1-1|TRBV20-1
CSAREGALLAFF
TGCAGTGCTCGAGAAGGGGCCCTTTTGGCTTTCTTT
>NA|14|many|TRBJ1-3|TRBV7-8
CASSLGVAGNTIYF
TGTGCCAGCAGCCTCGGGGTCGCGGGAAACACCATATATTTT
>NA|15|NA|TRBJ1-2|TRBV9
CASSVATDTAGGYTF
TGTGCCAGCAGCGTAGCTACGGATACGGCGGGGGGCTACACCTTC
>TRBD2|16|many|TRBJ2-1|TRBV11-2
CASSSYLAGGPYEQFF
TGTGCCAGCAGCTCCTACTTAGCGGGGGGACCCTATGAGCAGTTCTTC
>NA|15|many|TRBJ2-1|TRBV19
CASSIYLTSYNEQFF
TGTGCCAGTAGTATTTACCTAACCTCCTACAATGAGCAGTTCTTC
>NA|15|many|TRBJ2-2|TRBV10-2
CASRESGTNTGELFF
TGCGCCAGCAGAGAATCAGGGACGAACACCGGGGAGCTGTTTTTT
>TRBD2|18|once|TRBJ2-5|TRBV9
CASSARGTGTSGRETQYF
TGTGCCAGCAGCGCCCGGGGGACAGGGACTAGCGGGAGAGAGACCCAGTACTTC
>NA|14|many|TRBJ2-2|TRBV12-3/TRBV12-4
CASSLGSHTGELFF
TGTGCCAGCAGTTTAGGCAGTCACACCGGGGAGCTGTTTTTT
>NA|15|NA|TRBJ2-5|TRBV9
CASSTRGGSLETQYF
TGTGCCAGCAGCACGAGGGGGGGAAGTTTAGAGACCCAGTACTTC
>TRBD1|15|once|TRBJ1-2|TRBV7-2
CASSGRGALNYGYTF
TGTGCCAGCAGTGGCAGGGGGGCCCTAAACTATGGCTACACCTTC